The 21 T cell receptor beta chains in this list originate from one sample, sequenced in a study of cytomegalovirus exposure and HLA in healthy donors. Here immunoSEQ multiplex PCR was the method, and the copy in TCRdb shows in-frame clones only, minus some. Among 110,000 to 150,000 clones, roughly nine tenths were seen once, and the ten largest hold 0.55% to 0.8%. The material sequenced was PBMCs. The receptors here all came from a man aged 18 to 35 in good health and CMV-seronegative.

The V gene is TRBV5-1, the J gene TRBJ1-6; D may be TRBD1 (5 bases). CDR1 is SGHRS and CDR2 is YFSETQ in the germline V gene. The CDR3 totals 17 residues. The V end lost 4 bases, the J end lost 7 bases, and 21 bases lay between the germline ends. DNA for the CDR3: TGCGCCAGCAGCCGTGTGCCGCCACAGGCGCCGAATTCACCCCTCCACTTT. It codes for CASSRVPPQAPNSPLHF. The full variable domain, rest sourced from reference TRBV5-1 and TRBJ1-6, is KAGVTQTPRYLIKTRGQQVTLSCSPISGHRSVSWYQQTPGQGLQFLFEYFSETQRNKGNFPGRFSGRQFSNSRSEMNVSTLELGDSALYLCASSRVPPQAPNSPLHFGNGTRLTVT.

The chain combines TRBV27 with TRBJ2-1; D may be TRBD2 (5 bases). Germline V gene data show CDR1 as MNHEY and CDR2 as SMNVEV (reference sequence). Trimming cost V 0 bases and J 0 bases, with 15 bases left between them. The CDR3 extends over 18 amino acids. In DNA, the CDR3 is TGTGCCAGCAGTTTATCGATTGGAGCGGTGAGCTCCTACAATGAGCAGTTCTTC. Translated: CASSLSIGAVSSYNEQFF.

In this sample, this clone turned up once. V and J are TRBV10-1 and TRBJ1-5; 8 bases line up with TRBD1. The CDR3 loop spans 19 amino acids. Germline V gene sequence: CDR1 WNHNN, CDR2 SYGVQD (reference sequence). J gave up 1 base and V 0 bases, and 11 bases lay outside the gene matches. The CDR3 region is CASSESKGRGLESNQPQHF. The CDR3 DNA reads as TGCGCCAGCAGTGAGTCCAAGGGCAGGGGGCTTGAAAGCAATCAGCCCCAGCATTTT.

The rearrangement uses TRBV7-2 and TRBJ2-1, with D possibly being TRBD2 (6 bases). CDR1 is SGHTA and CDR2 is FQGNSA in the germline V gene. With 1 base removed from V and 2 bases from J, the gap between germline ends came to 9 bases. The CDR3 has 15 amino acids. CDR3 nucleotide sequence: TGTGCCAGCAGCTTAGGGACTACTCCCTACAATGAGCAGTTCTTC. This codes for CASSLGTTPYNEQFF.

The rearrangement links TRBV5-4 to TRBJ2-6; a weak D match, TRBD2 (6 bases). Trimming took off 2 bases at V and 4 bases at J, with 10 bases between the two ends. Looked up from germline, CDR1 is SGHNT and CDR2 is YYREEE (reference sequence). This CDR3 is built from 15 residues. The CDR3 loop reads CASSLQAGGANVLTF. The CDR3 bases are TGTGCCAGCAGCTTACAGGCGGGGGGGGCCAACGTCCTGACTTTC.

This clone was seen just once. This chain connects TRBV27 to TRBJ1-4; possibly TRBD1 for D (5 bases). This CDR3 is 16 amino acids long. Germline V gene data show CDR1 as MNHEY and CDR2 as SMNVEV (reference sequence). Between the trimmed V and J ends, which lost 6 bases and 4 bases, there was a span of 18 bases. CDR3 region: CASRSRRLGDNEKLFF. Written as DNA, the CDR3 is TGTGCCAGCAGGTCCAGACGACTAGGGGATAATGAAAAACTGTTTTTT. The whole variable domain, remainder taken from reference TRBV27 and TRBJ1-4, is EAQVTQNPRYLITVTGKKLTVTCSQNMNHEYMSWYRQDPGLGLRQIYYSMNVEVTDKGDVPEGYKVSRKEKRNFPLILESPSPNQTSLYFCASRSRRLGDNEKLFFGSGTQLSVL.

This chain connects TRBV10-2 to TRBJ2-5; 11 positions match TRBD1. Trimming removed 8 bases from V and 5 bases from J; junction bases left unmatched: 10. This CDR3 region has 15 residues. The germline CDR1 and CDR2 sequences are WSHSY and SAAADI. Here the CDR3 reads CASWGPGQGVETQYF. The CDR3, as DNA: TGCGCCAGCTGGGGTCCGGGACAGGGGGTGGAGACCCAGTACTTC.

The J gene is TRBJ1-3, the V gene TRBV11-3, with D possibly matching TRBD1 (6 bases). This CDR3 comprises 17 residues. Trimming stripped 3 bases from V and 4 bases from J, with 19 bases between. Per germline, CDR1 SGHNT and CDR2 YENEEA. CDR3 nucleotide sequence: TGTGCCAGCAGCTTCGGGACACGAGTCGAGAGGGGAAACACCATATATTTT. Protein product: CASSFGTRVERGNTIYF.

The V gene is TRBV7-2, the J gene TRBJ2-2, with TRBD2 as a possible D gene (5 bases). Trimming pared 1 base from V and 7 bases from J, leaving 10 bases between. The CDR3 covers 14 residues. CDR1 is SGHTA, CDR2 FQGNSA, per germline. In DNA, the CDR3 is TGTGCCAGCAGCTTAGTTCACCGGGACGGGGAGCTGTTTTTT. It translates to CASSLVHRDGELFF.

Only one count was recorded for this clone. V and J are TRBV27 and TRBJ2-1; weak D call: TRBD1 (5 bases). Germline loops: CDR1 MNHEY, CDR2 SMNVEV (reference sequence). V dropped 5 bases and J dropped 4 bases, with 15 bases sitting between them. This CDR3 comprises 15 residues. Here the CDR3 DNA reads TGTGCCAGCAGTCCCTGGACCAAGGGGTACAATGAGCAGTTCTTC. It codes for CASSPWTKGYNEQFF.

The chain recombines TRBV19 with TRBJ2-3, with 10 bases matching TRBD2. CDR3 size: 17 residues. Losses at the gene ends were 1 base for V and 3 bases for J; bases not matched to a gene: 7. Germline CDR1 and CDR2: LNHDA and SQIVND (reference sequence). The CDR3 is CASSIARLAGGTDTQYF. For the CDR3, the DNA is TGTGCCAGTAGTATAGCCCGACTAGCGGGTGGTACAGATACGCAGTATTTT.

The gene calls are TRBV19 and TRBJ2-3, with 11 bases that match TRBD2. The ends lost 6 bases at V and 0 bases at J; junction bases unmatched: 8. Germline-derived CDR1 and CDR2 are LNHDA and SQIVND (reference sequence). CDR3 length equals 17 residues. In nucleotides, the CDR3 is TGTGCCAGTAGCACGACTAGCGGGGACCCTAGCACAGATACGCAGTATTTT. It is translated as CASSTTSGDPSTDTQYF. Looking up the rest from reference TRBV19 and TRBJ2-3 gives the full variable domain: DGGITQSPKYLFRKEGQNVTLSCEQNLNHDAMYWYRQDPGQGLRLIYYSQIVNDFQKGDIAEGYSVSREKKESFPLTVTSAQKNPTAFYLCASSTTSGDPSTDTQYFGPGTRLTVL.

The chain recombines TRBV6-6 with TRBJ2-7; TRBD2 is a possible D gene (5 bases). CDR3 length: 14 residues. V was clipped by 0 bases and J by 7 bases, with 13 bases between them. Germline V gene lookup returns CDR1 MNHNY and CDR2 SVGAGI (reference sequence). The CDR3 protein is CASSYSASLPEQYV. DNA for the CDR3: TGTGCCAGCAGTTACTCGGCTAGCCTCCCTGAGCAGTACGTC.

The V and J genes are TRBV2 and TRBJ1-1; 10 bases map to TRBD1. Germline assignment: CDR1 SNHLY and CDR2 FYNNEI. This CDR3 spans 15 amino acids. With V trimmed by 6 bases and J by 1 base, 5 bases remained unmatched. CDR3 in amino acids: CASRKGDRGNTEAFF. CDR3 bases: TGTGCCAGCAGGAAGGGGGACAGGGGGAACACTGAAGCTTTCTTT.

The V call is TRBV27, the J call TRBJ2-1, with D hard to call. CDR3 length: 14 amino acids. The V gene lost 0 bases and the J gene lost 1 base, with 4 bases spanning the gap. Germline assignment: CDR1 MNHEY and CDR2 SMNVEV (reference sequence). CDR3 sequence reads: CASSLSTSYNEQFF. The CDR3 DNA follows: TGTGCCAGCAGTTTATCCACATCCTACAATGAGCAGTTCTTC.

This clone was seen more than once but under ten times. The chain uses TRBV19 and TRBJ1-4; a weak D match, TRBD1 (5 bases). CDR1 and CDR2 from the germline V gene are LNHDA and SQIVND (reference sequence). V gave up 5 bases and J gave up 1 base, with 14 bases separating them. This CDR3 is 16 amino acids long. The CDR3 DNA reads TGTGCCAGTAGTTCCCCAGGGAAGAGAACTAATGAAAAACTGTTTTTT. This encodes CASSSPGKRTNEKLFF.

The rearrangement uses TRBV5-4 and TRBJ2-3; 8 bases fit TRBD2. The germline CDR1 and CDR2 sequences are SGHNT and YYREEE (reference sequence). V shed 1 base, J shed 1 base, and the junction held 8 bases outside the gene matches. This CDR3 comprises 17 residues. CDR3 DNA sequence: TGTGCCAGCAGCTTGCTAGCGGGCCGCCTGGGCACAGATACGCAGTATTTT. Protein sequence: CASSLLAGRLGTDTQYF. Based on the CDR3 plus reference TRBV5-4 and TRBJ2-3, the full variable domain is ETGVTQSPTHLIKTRGQQVTLRCSSQSGHNTVSWYQQALGQGPQFIFQYYREEENGRGNFPPRFSGLQFPNYSSELNVNALELDDSALYLCASSLLAGRLGTDTQYFGPGTRLTVL.

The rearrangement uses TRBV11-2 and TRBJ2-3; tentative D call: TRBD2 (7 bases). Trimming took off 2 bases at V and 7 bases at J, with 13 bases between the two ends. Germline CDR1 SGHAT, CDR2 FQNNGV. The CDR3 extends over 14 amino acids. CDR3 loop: CASSLRGGLYTQYF. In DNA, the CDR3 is TGTGCCAGCAGCTTAAGGGGGGGCCTTTATACGCAGTATTTT.

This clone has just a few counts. The CDR3 spells CASSFGVVPNEKLFF. DNA of the CDR3: TGTGCCAGCAGCTTCGGGGTAGTGCCTAATGAAAAACTGTTTTTT. The J gene is TRBJ1-4, the V gene TRBV7-6; D not resolved. The CDR3 extends over 15 amino acids. The germline CDR1 and CDR2 sequences are SGHVS and FNYEAQ. Between the trimmed V and J ends, which lost 3 bases and 3 bases, there was a span of 11 bases.

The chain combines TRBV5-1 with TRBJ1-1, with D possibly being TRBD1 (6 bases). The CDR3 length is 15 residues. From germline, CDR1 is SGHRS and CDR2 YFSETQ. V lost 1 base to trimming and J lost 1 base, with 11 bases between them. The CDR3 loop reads CASSLQRGANTEAFF. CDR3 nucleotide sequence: TGCGCCAGCAGCTTGCAACGGGGGGCGAACACTGAAGCTTTCTTT.

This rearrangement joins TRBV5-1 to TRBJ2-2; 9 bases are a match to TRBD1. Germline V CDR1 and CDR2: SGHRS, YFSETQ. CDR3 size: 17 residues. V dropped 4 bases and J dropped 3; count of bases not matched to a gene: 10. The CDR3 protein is CASSRTTGGMDTGELFF. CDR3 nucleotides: TGCGCCAGCAGCCGAACTACAGGGGGCATGGACACCGGGGAGCTGTTTTTT.